This T cell receptor beta chain was captured in a study of T cells expressing NK-cell markers. After re-calling the 5' RACE reads, TCRdb lists one entry per CDR3 protein, DNA absent. In all, the sample yields hundreds of thousands of distinct CDR3 sequences. Sequencing was performed on blood T cells: a sorted CD56 or NKG2C T cell subset, CD4+ or CD8+ T cells, or bulk PBMC T cells (not recorded which). The TCR was taken from a man aged 18 to 35 in good health.

The CDR3 protein is CASSQVGTPAGHYGYTF. The rearrangement uses TRBV12-3 or TRBV12-4 and TRBJ1-2. This CDR3 has 17 amino acids.